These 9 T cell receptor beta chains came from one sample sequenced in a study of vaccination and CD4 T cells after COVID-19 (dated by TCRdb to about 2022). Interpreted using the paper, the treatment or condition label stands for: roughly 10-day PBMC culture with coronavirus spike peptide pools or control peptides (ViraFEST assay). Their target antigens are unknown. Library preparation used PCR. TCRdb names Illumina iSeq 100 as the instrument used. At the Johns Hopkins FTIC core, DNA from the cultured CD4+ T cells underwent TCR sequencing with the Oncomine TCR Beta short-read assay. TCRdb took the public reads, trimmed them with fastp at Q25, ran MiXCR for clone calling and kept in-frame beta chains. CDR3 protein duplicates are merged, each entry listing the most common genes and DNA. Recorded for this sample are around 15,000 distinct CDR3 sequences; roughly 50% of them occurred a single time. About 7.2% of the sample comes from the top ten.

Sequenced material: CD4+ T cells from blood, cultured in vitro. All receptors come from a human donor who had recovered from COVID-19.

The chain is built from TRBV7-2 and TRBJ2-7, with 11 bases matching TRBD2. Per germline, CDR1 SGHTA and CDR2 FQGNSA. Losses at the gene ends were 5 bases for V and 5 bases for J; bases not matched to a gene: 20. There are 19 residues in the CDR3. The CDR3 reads CASSPHGTSGTGASNEQYF. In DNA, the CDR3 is TGTGCCAGCAGCCCACACGGGACTAGCGGTACGGGGGCTAGTAACGAGCAGTACTTC. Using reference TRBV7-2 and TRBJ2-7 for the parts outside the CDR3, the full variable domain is GAGVSQSPSNKVTEKGKDVELRCDPISGHTALYWYRQSLGQGLEFLIYFQGNSAPDKSGLPSDRFSAERTGGSVSTLTIQRTQQEDSAVYLCASSPHGTSGTGASNEQYFGPGTRLTVT.

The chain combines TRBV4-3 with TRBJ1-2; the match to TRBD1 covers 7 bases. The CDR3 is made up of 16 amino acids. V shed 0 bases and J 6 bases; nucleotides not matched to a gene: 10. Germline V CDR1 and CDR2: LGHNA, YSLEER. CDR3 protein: CASSQDAGGFPNGYTF. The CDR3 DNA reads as TGCGCCAGCAGCCAAGATGCAGGGGGATTCCCTAATGGCTACACCTTC.

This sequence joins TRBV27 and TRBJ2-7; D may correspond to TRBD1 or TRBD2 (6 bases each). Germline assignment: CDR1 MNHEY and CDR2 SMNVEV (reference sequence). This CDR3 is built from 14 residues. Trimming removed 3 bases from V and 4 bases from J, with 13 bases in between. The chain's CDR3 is CASSFRGPEYEQYF. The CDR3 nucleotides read TGTGCCAGCAGTTTCCGGGGGCCAGAATACGAGCAGTACTTC.

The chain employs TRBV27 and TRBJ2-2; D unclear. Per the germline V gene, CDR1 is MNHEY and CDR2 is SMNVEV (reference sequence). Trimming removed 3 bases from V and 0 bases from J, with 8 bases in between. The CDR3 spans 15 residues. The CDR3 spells CASSFASPNTGELFF. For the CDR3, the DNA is TGTGCCAGCAGTTTTGCATCTCCGAACACCGGGGAGCTGTTTTTT.

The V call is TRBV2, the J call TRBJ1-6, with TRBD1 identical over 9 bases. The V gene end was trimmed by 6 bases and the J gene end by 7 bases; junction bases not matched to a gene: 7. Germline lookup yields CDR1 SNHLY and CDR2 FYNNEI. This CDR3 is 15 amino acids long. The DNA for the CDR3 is TGTGCCAGCAGGCGACAGGGGGGGGCAAATTCACCCCTCCACTTT. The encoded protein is CASRRQGGANSPLHF.

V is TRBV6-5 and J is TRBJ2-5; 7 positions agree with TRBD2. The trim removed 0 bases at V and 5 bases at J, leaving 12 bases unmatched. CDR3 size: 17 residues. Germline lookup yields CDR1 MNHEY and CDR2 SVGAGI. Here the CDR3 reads CASSYSRRWAGAETQYF. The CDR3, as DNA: TGTGCCAGCAGTTACTCGCGACGTTGGGCGGGAGCCGAGACCCAGTACTTC.

The CDR3 reads CASSQDTSTDTQYF. The CDR3 DNA reads as TGCGCCAGCAGCCAAGATACTAGCACAGATACGCAGTATTTT. The V gene is TRBV4-3, the J gene TRBJ2-3; D uncertain. The CDR3 is 14 residues long. Per the germline V gene, CDR1 is LGHNA and CDR2 is YSLEER. Trimming shortened V by 0 bases and J by 0 bases, and 4 bases separated the two germline ends.

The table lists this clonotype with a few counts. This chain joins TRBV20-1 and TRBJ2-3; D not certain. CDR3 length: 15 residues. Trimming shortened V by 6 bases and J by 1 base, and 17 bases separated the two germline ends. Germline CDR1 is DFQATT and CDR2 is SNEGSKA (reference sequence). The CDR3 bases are TGCAGTGCCCTCCCGGGCCGCCGACGCACAGATACGCAGTATTTT. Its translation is CSALPGRRRTDTQYF.

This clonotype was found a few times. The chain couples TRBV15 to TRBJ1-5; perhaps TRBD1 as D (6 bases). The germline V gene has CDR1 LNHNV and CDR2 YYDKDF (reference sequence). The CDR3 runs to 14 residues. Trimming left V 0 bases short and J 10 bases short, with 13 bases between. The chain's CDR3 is CATSREGGRVPQHF. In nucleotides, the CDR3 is TGTGCCACCAGCAGAGAGGGGGGCAGGGTACCCCAGCATTTT.